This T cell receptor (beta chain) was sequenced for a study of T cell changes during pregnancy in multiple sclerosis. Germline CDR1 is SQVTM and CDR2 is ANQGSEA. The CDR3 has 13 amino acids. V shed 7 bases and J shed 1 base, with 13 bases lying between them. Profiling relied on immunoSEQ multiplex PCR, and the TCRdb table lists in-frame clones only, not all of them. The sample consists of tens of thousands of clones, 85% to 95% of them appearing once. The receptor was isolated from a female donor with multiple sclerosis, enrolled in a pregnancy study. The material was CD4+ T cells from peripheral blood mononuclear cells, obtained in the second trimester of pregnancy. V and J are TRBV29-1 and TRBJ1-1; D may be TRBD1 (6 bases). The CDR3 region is CSAGDRKNTEAFF. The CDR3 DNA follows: TGCAGCGCCGGAGACAGGAAGAACACTGAAGCTTTCTTT.